This T cell receptor (beta chain) was identified during a study of T-cell reconstitution after alpha-beta-depleted transplantation in children. This clonotype was counted many times. Unique molecular identifiers tagged the TCRbeta library. MiXCR was run by TCRdb on the PCR reads, yielding one entry per CDR3 protein. The sample has a few hundred thousand distinct CDR3 sequences; 9.7% are singletons. Per germline, CDR1 SQVTM and CDR2 ANQGSEA. With V trimmed by 6 bases and J by 8 bases, 4 bases remained unmatched. The CDR3 extends over 11 amino acids. The material sequenced was PBMCs from the stem cell graft donor, taken from the stem cell graft. The gene calls are TRBV29-1 and TRBJ1-2; TRBD1 agrees at 9 bases. This receptor was obtained from a human donor who donated a stem cell graft to a child with SCID. CDR3 residues: CSVGQGGGYTF. The CDR3 region has the DNA TGCAGCGTGGGACAGGGCGGCGGCTACACCTTC.